This TCR beta chain was recovered during a study of T cell responses to AZD1222 COVID-19 vaccine. The assay was immunoSEQ multiplex PCR, and TCRdb's table has in-frame clones only and misses some. The table has about 140,000 clones, approximately 90% seen once. The CDR3 length is 10 residues. Germline V gene sequence: CDR1 GTSNPN, CDR2 SVGIG (reference sequence). Trimming shortened V by 7 bases and J by 7 bases, and 10 bases separated the two germline ends. Broader study findings: Repertoires were obtained solely post-peak T cell response. Regions left unmutated in variants are reportedly the target of nearly half of spike-specific TCRs. Compared with day 0, the breadth and depth of the Spike-specific TCR repertoire rose significantly after two doses of AZD1222. Only a handful of AZD1222 recipients, six or seven in all, had baseline seropositivity.

Turning to this clone: Its specificity is unknown.

The TCR comes from an adult in good health. Sequenced here: peripheral blood, sampled on day 0 of AZD1222 vaccination. J is TRBJ1-1 and V is TRBV30; D not certain. The CDR3 reads CASPGSEAFF. CDR3 DNA sequence: TGTGCCTCCCCGGGAAGTGAAGCTTTCTTT.